This TCR beta chain was observed in a study of graft-versus-host responses after intestinal transplantation (dated by TCRdb to the early 2020s). With respect to the entire study: Multivisceral, liver-intestinal, or isolated intestinal transplants were received by the recipients. Every recipient was given anti-thymocyte globulin induction, followed by about three years of maintenance tacrolimus and steroids. After intestinal transplantation, graft-versus-host and host-versus-graft alloreactive T cell clones in the graft, circulation and bone marrow were tracked using bulk TCR-beta CDR3 sequencing. To identify alloreactive clones, pre-transplant mixed lymphocyte reaction products were sequenced and compared with unstimulated pre-transplant donor and recipient T cells. Of the 20 to 25 intestinal transplant recipients enrolled in the cohort, one of whom was a retransplant, 3 patients without pretransplant specimens were excluded. A peak of at least 4% donor T cells among recipient peripheral blood mononuclear cells was the definition used for donor T cell macrochimerism. Samples from a few later patients were sequenced in-house on an Illumina MiSeq with MiXCR processing rather than by the commercial service.

The time point label for this specimen denotes: cells obtained before transplantation from donor or recipient. CD3+CD4+ and CD3+CD8+ populations were FACS-sorted from unstimulated pre-transplant donor and recipient cells taken from spleen or lymph nodes. From the cysteine through the phenylalanine, the CDR3 covers 17 amino acids. Of all the DNA, just the CDR3 is kept, 51 bases in frame from base 1. The germline V gene sets CDR1 to LGHNA and CDR2 to YNFKEQ. V gives up 0 bases and J gives up 0 bases, and the segment between their germline ends measures 12 bases. Study-level results and caveats: GvH clones were detected in recipient bone marrow, and some of these GvH clones were observed earlier in ileal mucosa or blood, consistent with an intestinal mucosal origin. Early after transplant, declines in HvG clones were associated with peak levels of circulating GvH clones. In the allografts of patients with donor T cell macrochimerism, GvH to HvG T cell clonal ratios were high. Conclusions were limited by the relatively low number and heterogeneity of intestinal transplant patients.

Points on this clone: No cognate antigen has been identified for it. No much larger clone exists at a distance of one base, and base qualities are not known.

To prepare the library, the immunoSEQ multiplex PCR assay was applied. For most patients, genomic DNA was isolated with the Qiagen DNeasy Blood and Tissue Kit and shipped frozen to Adaptive Biotechnologies for TCR sequencing. For most patients, high-throughput TCR-beta CDR3 sequencing of genomic DNA was performed by Adaptive Biotechnologies. The authors processed their data as follows. TCR sequencing data for roughly 20 patients were retrieved from Adaptive's ImmunoSEQ software; three other patients were processed with MiXCR and VDJtools. To correct CD4 versus CD8 sorting errors, sequences present in both subsets at a frequency ratio below 5:1 were removed. CDR3 nucleotide sequences shared between donor and recipient were removed because their origin could not be assigned. Alloreactive clones required at least 2-fold expansion over unstimulated cells and minimum CFSE-low frequency of 0.002% (template counts) or 0.001% (read counts). Clones were considered mappable if detected in sequenced pre-transplant spleen, lymph node, or MLR CFSE-low populations of the donor or recipient. The cumulative frequency of alloreactive clones was calculated as a percentage of all sequences, weighted by copy number. The clones in this table, taken by TCRdb from immuneACCESS, are in-frame only. Not every clone is retained; where verified, under half of the shortfall comes from an unresolved V gene, and the cause of the rest is unknown. Clone size and V and J calls were adopted from that table, with D and trimming inferred from the DNA. Across this sample there are about 61,000 clones, with 90% to 95% seen only once. Jointly, the top ten make up under 0.45% of the sample.

The V and J genes are TRBV4-2 and TRBJ2-1; TRBD2 is a weak D gene call, 5 bases matching. The sequence derives from a human donor who was the organ donor for an intestinal transplant. Sample: unstimulated CD4+ T cells sorted from spleen or lymph node cells, taken before transplant. The bases are TGTGCCAGCAGCCAAGATGGGGAGCGTAGCTCCTACAATGAGCAGTTCTTC. Its protein is CASSQDGERSSYNEQFF.